Presented here are 27 T cell receptor beta chains from one specimen sequenced in a study of radiotherapy plus CTLA-4 blockade in lung cancer. Assay: immunoSEQ multiplex PCR; the TCRdb copy retains only in-frame clones and omits some. The table includes approximately 97,000 clones, approximately 83% detected once. The specimen comprised peripheral blood, sampled from a patient treated with radiotherapy plus ipilimumab. These receptors came from a human donor with non-small cell lung cancer who had stable disease on radiotherapy plus ipilimumab.

The V gene is TRBV27, the J gene TRBJ1-2, with D uncertain. V lost 6 bases to trimming and J lost 2 bases, with 19 bases between them. Looked up from germline, CDR1 is MNHEY and CDR2 is SMNVEV (reference sequence). The CDR3 is 16 residues long. The CDR3 DNA follows: TGTGCCAGCAGGGTCCCGAGGGCAGCAAGGAACTATGGCTACACCTTC. As protein: CASRVPRAARNYGYTF.

The gene calls are TRBV7-9 and TRBJ2-3; perhaps D is TRBD1 or TRBD2 (5 bases each). Trimming stripped 10 bases from V and 0 bases from J, with 14 bases between. The CDR3 is 14 amino acids. Germline V gene data show CDR1 as SEHNR and CDR2 as FQNEAQ (reference sequence). The CDR3 protein is CATSGTVSTDTQYF. Here the CDR3 DNA reads TGTGCCACCTCCGGGACCGTAAGCACAGATACGCAGTATTTT.

There are many counts of this clone. The chain employs TRBV9 and TRBJ2-7; TRBD1 agrees at 7 bases. Germline CDR1 and CDR2: SGDLS and YYNGEE. V gave up 4 bases and J gave up 7 bases; unmatched junction bases: 11. This CDR3 is 14 amino acids long. CDR3 protein: CASSFYDRDGEQYF. Here the CDR3 DNA reads TGTGCCAGCAGCTTCTACGACAGGGACGGGGAGCAGTACTTC.

This clone was detected a few times. The chain combines TRBV6-5 with TRBJ1-6, with 8 bases aligning to TRBD1. CDR3 length: 15 amino acids. CDR1 is MNHEY, CDR2 SVGAGI, per germline. Trimming cost V 7 bases and J 7 bases; bases outside gene matches: 9. CDR3 region: CASKTDRARNSPLHF. The CDR3 DNA is TGTGCCAGCAAAACGGACAGGGCGCGCAATTCACCCCTCCACTTT.

The CDR3 loop is CASSFGTSQETQYF. CDR3 in DNA: TGTGCCAGCAGCTTTGGGACATCGCAAGAGACCCAGTACTTC. The genes are TRBV7-9 and TRBJ2-5; D might be TRBD1 (6 bases). CDR1 is SEHNR and CDR2 is FQNEAQ in the germline V gene (reference sequence). The ends were cut back, 3 bases at V and 2 bases at J, with 10 bases in the middle. The CDR3 runs to 14 residues. Full variable domain (remainder filled in from reference TRBV7-9 and TRBJ2-5): DTGVSQNPRHKITKRGQNVTFRCDPISEHNRLYWYRQTLGQGPEFLTYFQNEAQLEKSRLLSDRFSAERPKGSFSTLEIQRTEQGDSAMYLCASSFGTSQETQYFGPGTRLLVL.

The chain is built from TRBV9 and TRBJ2-3; D uncertain. Per the germline V gene, CDR1 is SGDLS and CDR2 is YYNGEE. The CDR3 has 16 residues. V gave up 0 bases and J gave up 2 bases, with 13 bases separating them. The CDR3 DNA reads as TGTGCCAGCAGCGTAGCAAGTTCGGTCCACACAGATACGCAGTATTTT. Its protein product is CASSVASSVHTDTQYF.

The chain links TRBV18 to TRBJ2-3; no clear D. V lost 6 bases to trimming and J lost 6 bases, with 10 bases between them. Looked up from germline, CDR1 is KGHSH and CDR2 is LQKENI. The CDR3 contains 12 residues. The CDR3 coding sequence is TGTGCCAGCTCTCGTCCCGCCGATACGCAGTATTTT. Residues: CASSRPADTQYF.

The V and J genes are TRBV30 and TRBJ2-2, with a possible D match to TRBD1 (5 bases). The length of the CDR3 is 13 residues. Germline CDR1 reads GTSNPN; CDR2 reads SVGIG (reference sequence). The CDR3 here is CGVRQGNTGELFF. The CDR3, as DNA: TGTGGGGTAAGGCAGGGAAACACCGGGGAGCTGTTTTTT. Based on the CDR3 plus reference TRBV30 and TRBJ2-2, the full variable domain is SQTIHQWPATLVQPVGSPLSLECTVEGTSNPNLYWYRQAAGRGLQLLFYSVGIGQISSEVPQNLSASRPQDRQFILSSKKLLLSDSGFYLCGVRQGNTGELFFGEGSRLTVL.

V is TRBV5-6 and J is TRBJ2-3; 9 bases agree with TRBD2. Trimming took 4 bases from V and 5 from J; bases not matched to a gene: 14. The CDR3 covers 17 residues. From germline, CDR1 is SGHDT and CDR2 YYEEEE. Here the CDR3 reads CASSTSLKRGAVDTQYF. The CDR3 nucleotides are TGTGCCAGCAGCACCTCCCTGAAGCGGGGGGCCGTAGATACGCAGTATTTT.

The table lists this clone with a few counts. In DNA, the CDR3 is TGTGCCAGCAGTTTATCTCTCAATGAGCAGTTCTTC. Translating it yields CASSLSLNEQFF. The chain links TRBV28 to TRBJ2-1; D unclear. CDR3 length: 12 amino acids. V shed 1 base and J shed 6 bases, with 4 bases lying between them. In germline, CDR1 is MDHEN, CDR2 SYDVKM. The variable domain in full, completed from reference TRBV28 and TRBJ2-1, reads DVKVTQSSRYLVKRTGEKVFLECVQDMDHENMFWYRQDPGLGLRLIYFSYDVKMKEKGDIPEGYSVSREKKERFSLILESASTNQTSMYLCASSLSLNEQFFGPGTRLTVL.

V is TRBV7-2 and J is TRBJ1-4; D unclear. V lost 1 base, J lost 0 bases, and 6 bases lay in between. Germline assignment: CDR1 SGHTA and CDR2 FQGNSA. This CDR3 contains 15 residues. The CDR3: CASSLVGSTNEKLFF. The CDR3 nucleotides are TGTGCCAGCAGCTTAGTAGGGTCAACTAATGAAAAACTGTTTTTT.

This chain links TRBV6-5 with TRBJ2-7, with D unresolved. The V gene's germline CDR1 is MNHEY and CDR2 SVGAGI. Trimming left V 10 bases short and J 2 bases short, with 18 bases between. CDR3 length: 14 residues. DNA for the CDR3: TGTGCCACCCAAGACGAAGCTTCAACCTACGAGCAGTACTTC. Protein sequence: CATQDEASTYEQYF.

The rearrangement joins TRBV28 to TRBJ1-2; D is perhaps TRBD1 (5 bases). V was pared by 5 bases and J by 4 bases, with 20 bases between. The germline V gene has CDR1 MDHEN and CDR2 SYDVKM. The CDR3 extends over 16 amino acids. CDR3 bases: TGTGCCAGCAGTATAACGACAGTTGCCAACCTCTATGGCTACACCTTC. This sequence encodes CASSITTVANLYGYTF.

This chain connects TRBV27 to TRBJ2-5; 8 bases align to TRBD2. This CDR3 has 18 residues. The germline gives CDR1 MNHEY, CDR2 SMNVEV (reference sequence). After removal of 2 bases from V and 5 bases from J, the junction contained 16 bases not matched to a gene. In nucleotides, the CDR3 is TGTGCCAGCAGTTTAAAGGCCCCAGCGGGGGTGGGGGGGGAGACCCAGTACTTC. It is translated as CASSLKAPAGVGGETQYF.

The V and J genes are TRBV4-3 and TRBJ2-7, with D perhaps matching TRBD2 (6 bases). Germline CDR1 is LGHNA and CDR2 is YSLEER. V dropped 5 bases and J dropped 0 bases, with 11 bases sitting between them. The CDR3 runs to 14 residues. The CDR3 region has the DNA TGCGCCAGCAGCAGGGAGGACTCCTCCTACGAGCAGTACTTC. This codes for CASSREDSSYEQYF.

The chain is built from TRBV7-9 and TRBJ2-5; 7 bases align to TRBD2. The end of the DNA fits TRBJ2-7 better, so the J call may be wrong. Germline lookup yields CDR1 SEHNR and CDR2 FQNEAQ (reference sequence). The CDR3 totals 13 residues. The DNA of the CDR3 is TGTGCCAGCAGCTTCGCGGGGGTGGCCGAGCAGTACTTC. Amino acid sequence: CASSFAGVAEQYF.

V and J are TRBV7-3 and TRBJ2-7; D perhaps matches TRBD2 (6 bases). V dropped 4 bases and J dropped 6 bases, with 16 bases sitting between them. Germline-derived CDR1 and CDR2 are SGHTA and FQGTGA. This CDR3 spans 14 amino acids. The CDR3 loop is CASSSGPAAGEQYF. CDR3 DNA sequence: TGTGCCAGCAGCTCGGGCCCCGCAGCGGGCGAGCAGTACTTC.

The chain links TRBV6-1 to TRBJ1-2; D call uncertain. CDR3 length equals 15 residues. The V gene's germline CDR1 is MNHNS and CDR2 SASEGT. Trimming shortened V by 0 bases and J by 4 bases, and 12 bases separated the two germline ends. CDR3 nucleotides: TGTGCCAGCAGTGAAGCAAAAGTAGGCGGCTATGGCTACACCTTC. Its protein is CASSEAKVGGYGYTF.

The chain employs TRBV7-8 and TRBJ2-7; the match to TRBD1 covers 9 bases. Germline loops: CDR1 SGHVS, CDR2 FQNEAQ. After removal of 0 bases from V and 5 bases from J, the junction contained 5 bases not matched to a gene. The CDR3 consists of 15 residues. The CDR3 protein is CASSLAPGQGNEQYF. CDR3 in DNA: TGTGCCAGCAGCTTAGCTCCGGGACAGGGAAACGAGCAGTACTTC.

This clone was found a few times. The V gene is TRBV6-5, the J gene TRBJ2-3, with 8 bases aligning to TRBD2. The germline V gene has CDR1 MNHEY and CDR2 SVGAGI. The junction had 8 bases not matched to a gene; V was cut back by 5 bases and J by 4 bases. CDR3 length equals 15 residues. Here the CDR3 reads CASSAQAGAADTQYF. CDR3 nucleotide sequence: TGTGCCAGCAGTGCTCAAGCGGGGGCCGCAGATACGCAGTATTTT.

The chain combines TRBV27 with TRBJ1-4; tentative D call: TRBD1 (5 bases). Germline assignment: CDR1 MNHEY and CDR2 SMNVEV (reference sequence). The CDR3 length is 15 residues. V was trimmed by 4 bases and J by 3 bases, leaving 12 bases between them. In DNA form, the CDR3 reads TGTGCCAGCAGTTCCAGACAGACCTCTAATGAAAAACTGTTTTTT. It encodes CASSSRQTSNEKLFF.

The chain uses TRBV5-1 and TRBJ2-7; 8 bases agree with TRBD1. Germline V gene data show CDR1 as SGHRS and CDR2 as YFSETQ. V dropped 3 bases and J dropped 5; count of bases not matched to a gene: 7. CDR3 length: 14 residues. The CDR3 bases are TGCGCCAGCAGCTCCGCAGGGGGCATGGACGAGCAGTACTTC. Encoded protein: CASSSAGGMDEQYF.

The genes are TRBV5-1 and TRBJ1-4; 9 bases align to TRBD1. Germline values: CDR1 SGHRS, CDR2 YFSETQ. The CDR3 extends over 16 amino acids. The junction had 10 bases not matched to a gene; V was cut back by 2 bases and J by 8 bases. CDR3: CASSFRSGTGYEKLFF. CDR3 coding DNA: TGCGCCAGCAGCTTTCGATCAGGGACAGGGTACGAAAAACTGTTTTTT.

The gene calls are TRBV19 and TRBJ1-5; tentative D call: TRBD1 (6 bases). V lost 4 bases, J lost 5 bases, and 12 bases lay in between. The CDR3 runs to 14 residues. CDR1 and CDR2 (germline): LNHDA, SQIVND (reference sequence). The CDR3 DNA reads as TGTGCCAGTAGTAGCTGGACAGACTATCAGCCCCAGCATTTT. Translating gives CASSSWTDYQPQHF.

The gene calls are TRBV19 and TRBJ1-1; perhaps TRBD1 as D (5 bases). V dropped 6 bases and J dropped 5 bases, with 16 bases sitting between them. Germline values: CDR1 LNHDA, CDR2 SQIVND (reference sequence). The CDR3 runs to 14 residues. The CDR3 here is CASRNRMGLTEAFF. As DNA, the CDR3 is TGTGCCAGTAGAAACAGGATGGGGTTGACTGAAGCTTTCTTT. Full variable domain (outside the CDR3, taken from reference TRBV19 and TRBJ1-1): DGGITQSPKYLFRKEGQNVTLSCEQNLNHDAMYWYRQDPGQGLRLIYYSQIVNDFQKGDIAEGYSVSREKKESFPLTVTSAQKNPTAFYLCASRNRMGLTEAFFGQGTRLTVV.

This clone was detected only a few times. This rearrangement joins TRBV2 to TRBJ1-1; 7 bases align to TRBD1. The CDR3 covers 14 residues. Losses at the gene ends were 2 bases for V and 7 bases for J; bases not matched to a gene: 7. CDR1 is SNHLY and CDR2 is FYNNEI in the germline V gene. The CDR3 bases are TGTGCCAGCAGTGAACGAGGGACAGCCCGTGAAGCTTTCTTT. Translated: CASSERGTAREAFF.

V is TRBV5-1 and J is TRBJ2-3, with TRBD2 matching over 8 bases. V was clipped by 4 bases and J by 5 bases; unmatched bases: 9. The CDR3 length is 15 residues. Per germline, CDR1 SGHRS and CDR2 YFSETQ. CDR3 amino acids: CASSRSGGPGDTQYF. In DNA, the CDR3 is TGCGCCAGCAGCCGGAGCGGGGGCCCCGGAGATACGCAGTATTTT.